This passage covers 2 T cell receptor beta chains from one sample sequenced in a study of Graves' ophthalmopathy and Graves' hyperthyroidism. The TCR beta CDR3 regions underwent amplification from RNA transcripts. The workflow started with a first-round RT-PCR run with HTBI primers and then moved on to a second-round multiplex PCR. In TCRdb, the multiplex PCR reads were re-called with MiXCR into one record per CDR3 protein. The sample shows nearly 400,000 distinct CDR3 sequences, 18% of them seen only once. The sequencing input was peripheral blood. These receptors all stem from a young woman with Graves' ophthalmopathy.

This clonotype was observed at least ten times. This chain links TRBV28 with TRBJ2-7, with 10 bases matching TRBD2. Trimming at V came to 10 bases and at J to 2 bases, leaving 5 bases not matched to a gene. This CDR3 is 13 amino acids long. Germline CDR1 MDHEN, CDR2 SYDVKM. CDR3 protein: CATLAGATYEQYF. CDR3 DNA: TGTGCCACCCTAGCGGGGGCGACCTACGAGCAGTACTTC.

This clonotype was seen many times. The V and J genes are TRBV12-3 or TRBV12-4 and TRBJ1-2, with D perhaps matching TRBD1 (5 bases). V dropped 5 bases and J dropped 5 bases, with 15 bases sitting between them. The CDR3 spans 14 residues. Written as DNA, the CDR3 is TGTGCCAGCAGTGAAATCGGACGGGGGTATGGCTACACCTTC. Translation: CASSEIGRGYGYTF.